The 30 T cell receptor beta chains in this list originate from one sample, sequenced in a study of tumor-infiltrating lymphocytes in localized non-small cell lung cancer. Using immunoSEQ multiplex PCR, the repertoire was profiled, and TCRdb retains in-frame clones only, with some absent. The top ten hold roughly a tenth of the sample, which has about 3,000 clones, over 50% seen once. Source material: uninvolved lung tissue not adjacent to the tumor. Receptor source: a human donor with non-small cell lung cancer.

V is TRBV11-3 and J is TRBJ2-7, with 9 bases fitting TRBD1. CDR3 size: 14 residues. Germline V gene lookup returns CDR1 SGHNT and CDR2 YENEEA. V shed 5 bases and J 4 bases; nucleotides not matched to a gene: 6. The CDR3: CASSPGTGRYEQYF. DNA of the CDR3: TGTGCCAGCAGCCCCGGGACAGGGAGGTACGAGCAGTACTTC.

The rearrangement joins TRBV19 to TRBJ2-6; D remains ambiguous. Trimming removed 5 bases at V and 5 bases at J, with 22 bases between. Germline CDR1 LNHDA, CDR2 SQIVND (reference sequence). The CDR3 runs 18 residues. The CDR3 bases are TGTGCCAGTAGTGTGGTCCGGAAATCACAAAGTCGGGCCAACGTCCTGACTTTC. It encodes CASSVVRKSQSRANVLTF.

This sequence joins TRBV10-1 and TRBJ2-3, with no clear D. The CDR3 is 13 residues long. Germline CDR1 is WNHNN and CDR2 is SYGVQD (reference sequence). V shed 6 bases and J shed 6 bases, with 13 bases lying between them. The CDR3 DNA follows: TGCGCCAGCAGCTCCTACCTCGCGGATACGCAGTATTTT. Amino acids: CASSSYLADTQYF.

Here the CDR3 DNA reads TGTGCCAGCAGTCCAACCGGGACTTGGGAGACCCAGTACTTC. Translation: CASSPTGTWETQYF. The V call is TRBV28, the J call TRBJ2-5, with a tentative D call TRBD2 (6 bases). V lost 5 bases and J 5 bases, leaving 15 bases between the germline ends. CDR1 is MDHEN and CDR2 is SYDVKM in the germline V gene. The CDR3 sequence is 14 residues long.

The chain employs TRBV6-6 and TRBJ2-7, with TRBD1 matching over 10 bases. Trimming cost V 5 bases and J 5 bases; bases outside gene matches: 6. The CDR3 is made up of 14 amino acids. Germline-derived CDR1 and CDR2 are MNHNY and SVGAGI (reference sequence). CDR3 loop: CASSVDRGYNEQYF. The CDR3 nucleotides read TGTGCCAGCAGTGTGGACAGGGGGTATAACGAGCAGTACTTC.

This clone occurred a few times. This chain joins TRBV10-3 and TRBJ1-2; perhaps TRBD1 as D (5 bases). Trimming cost V 3 bases and J 3 bases, with 11 bases left between them. Germline-derived CDR1 and CDR2 are ENHRY and SYGVKD. This CDR3 spans 14 amino acids. Here the CDR3 reads CAISDGRGDYGYTF. CDR3 DNA sequence: TGTGCCATCAGTGATGGACGGGGCGACTATGGCTACACCTTC.

The chain uses TRBV30 and TRBJ2-2, with 9 bases matching TRBD2. This CDR3 region has 14 residues. Germline V gene sequence: CDR1 GTSNPN, CDR2 SVGIG (reference sequence). CDR3 bases: TGTGCAGCGGATAGCGGGAGTGGCACCGGGGAGCTGTTTTTT. This codes for CAADSGSGTGELFF.

The chain has TRBV7-6 and TRBJ2-5; 10 bases fit TRBD1. The J segment lost 3 bases and the V segment lost 3 bases, leaving 4 bases of the junction unmatched. The CDR3 is 15 residues long. Germline CDR1 and CDR2: SGHVS and FNYEAQ. The CDR3 loop is CASSFLGTGEETQYF. CDR3 coding DNA: TGTGCCAGCAGCTTCCTCGGGACAGGGGAAGAGACCCAGTACTTC.

V gene TRBV29-1 combines with J gene TRBJ1-2, with 8 bases lining up with TRBD1. The CDR3 sequence is 13 residues long. The ends lost 7 bases at V and 6 bases at J; junction bases unmatched: 10. Germline CDR1 and CDR2: SQVTM and ANQGSEA. CDR3 nucleotide sequence: TGCAGCGCAACGACAGGGGTAGGGGATGGCTACACCTTC. Its protein product is CSATTGVGDGYTF.

The rearrangement links TRBV30 to TRBJ2-1, with D perhaps matching TRBD1 or TRBD2 (5 bases each). V gave up 2 bases and J gave up 10 bases, with 15 bases separating them. Germline CDR1 GTSNPN, CDR2 SVGIG (reference sequence). CDR3 length equals 13 residues. The CDR3 sequence is CAWSSFPGREQFF. The CDR3 DNA sequence: TGTGCCTGGAGTTCTTTCCCGGGGCGGGAGCAGTTCTTC.

The genes are TRBV6-1 and TRBJ2-7; D is unresolved. This CDR3 comprises 12 residues. Trimming removed 6 bases from V and 4 bases from J, with 10 bases in between. CDR1 and CDR2 (germline): MNHNS, SASEGT. The CDR3 spells CASSLGKYEQYF. The CDR3 nucleotides are TGTGCCAGCAGCCTTGGAAAGTACGAGCAGTACTTC.

The V call is TRBV4-3, the J call TRBJ2-1; 9 bases fit TRBD2. Per germline, CDR1 LGHNA and CDR2 YSLEER. V lost 2 bases to trimming and J lost 4 bases; unmatched junction nucleotides: 6. This CDR3 comprises 16 residues. This chain's CDR3 is CASSQNRAGGYNEQFF. The CDR3 nucleotides are TGCGCCAGCAGCCAAAATCGAGCGGGGGGATACAATGAGCAGTTCTTC.

The rearrangement uses TRBV30 and TRBJ1-5; weak D call: TRBD1 (5 bases). The V gene's germline CDR1 is GTSNPN and CDR2 SVGIG (reference sequence). The CDR3 runs 12 residues. V was trimmed by 0 bases and J by 12 bases, leaving 12 bases between them. The chain's CDR3 is CAWSVGQSVQHF. The CDR3 nucleotides are TGTGCCTGGAGTGTGGGGCAAAGTGTCCAGCATTTT.

This clone was found a few times. The rearrangement joins TRBV9 to TRBJ1-1; D remains unclear. The germline V and J ends were trimmed by 0 bases and 2 bases, with 11 bases remaining between them. The CDR3 totals 15 residues. Per the germline V gene, CDR1 is SGDLS and CDR2 is YYNGEE. The CDR3 reads CASSVGAVTNTEAFF. For the CDR3, the DNA is TGTGCCAGCAGCGTAGGGGCCGTCACCAACACTGAAGCTTTCTTT.

This clone was found a few times. This chain uses TRBV9 with TRBJ2-3; D possibly matches TRBD1 or TRBD2 (6 bases each). V was clipped by 0 bases and J by 1 base, with 12 bases between them. The CDR3 extends over 16 amino acids. Germline CDR1 is SGDLS and CDR2 is YYNGEE. The CDR3 bases are TGTGCCAGCAGCGTAGAGAGGGGGGCGGGCACAGATACGCAGTATTTT. This sequence encodes CASSVERGAGTDTQYF.

In this sample, this clone is large. The chain uses TRBV7-9 and TRBJ1-1; D possibly corresponds to TRBD1 (6 bases). This CDR3 region has 14 residues. Trimming removed 8 bases from V and 7 bases from J, with 20 bases in between. In germline, CDR1 is SEHNR, CDR2 FQNEAQ (reference sequence). CDR3 in DNA: TGTGCCAGCCTGGGGGGGGGCTGGTTGGATGAAGCTTTCTTT. This sequence encodes CASLGGGWLDEAFF.

Only a few counts were recorded for this clone. The chain links TRBV19 to TRBJ2-7; 10 nucleotides agree with TRBD1. Looked up from germline, CDR1 is LNHDA and CDR2 is SQIVND (reference sequence). The CDR3 consists of 13 residues. V dropped 8 bases and J dropped 6; count of bases not matched to a gene: 7. As DNA, the CDR3 is TGTGCCAGTTCAGGACAGGGGGAGTCCGAGCAGTACTTC. Translated: CASSGQGESEQYF.

This sequence joins TRBV5-4 and TRBJ1-1; D might be TRBD1 (6 bases). Between the trimmed V and J ends, which lost 4 bases and 6 bases, there was a span of 22 bases. The CDR3 contains 16 residues. Germline V gene sequence: CDR1 SGHNT, CDR2 YYREEE (reference sequence). CDR3 nucleotide sequence: TGTGCCAGCAGCCTCCTCACAGGGCCCCTTCCCCCTGAAGCTTTCTTT. Its protein is CASSLLTGPLPPEAFF.

The chain employs TRBV5-6 and TRBJ1-1; 7 bases align to TRBD1. The CDR3 is made up of 14 amino acids. J was trimmed by 4 bases and V by 7 bases; bases with no gene match: 10. Per the germline V gene, CDR1 is SGHDT and CDR2 is YYEEEE. The CDR3 nucleotides are TGTGCCAGCCGCTCGAGGGGGCTGGGCACTGAAGCTTTCTTT. Translating gives CASRSRGLGTEAFF. Based on the CDR3 plus reference TRBV5-6 and TRBJ1-1, the full variable domain is DAGVTQSPTHLIKTRGQQVTLRCSPKSGHDTVSWYQQALGQGPQFIFQYYEEEERQRGNFPDRFSGHQFPNYSSELNVNALLLGDSALYLCASRSRGLGTEAFFGQGTRLTVV.

The chain couples TRBV4-1 to TRBJ2-3; D possibly corresponds to TRBD2 (7 bases). Germline CDR1 MGHRA, CDR2 YSYEKL. CDR3 size: 20 residues. V lost 0 bases and J lost 1, with 23 bases in between. The CDR3 region is CASSQDTGTGRGGRTDTQYF. CDR3 in DNA: TGCGCCAGCAGCCAAGATACCGGGACTGGGAGGGGGGGGCGCACAGATACGCAGTATTTT.

This chain connects TRBV5-4 to TRBJ1-2; 8 nucleotides match TRBD1. Germline V gene sequence: CDR1 SGHNT, CDR2 YYREEE (reference sequence). CDR3 length: 15 amino acids. Unmatched junction bases numbered 5, after V lost 0 bases and J lost 4 bases. DNA for the CDR3: TGTGCCAGCAGCTTGGACAGGGGGGCTTCCTATGGCTACACCTTC. Protein sequence: CASSLDRGASYGYTF.

The chain combines TRBV7-6 with TRBJ1-6, with 7 bases identical to TRBD1. CDR1 and CDR2 from the germline V gene are SGHVS and FNYEAQ. CDR3 size: 14 residues. V lost 2 bases to trimming and J lost 10 bases; unmatched junction nucleotides: 5. For the CDR3, the DNA is TGTGCCAGCAGCTTAAACAGGGGTTCCTCACCCCTCCACTTT. As protein: CASSLNRGSSPLHF.

This clone was seen a handful of times. The chain has TRBV29-1 and TRBJ2-1, with D unresolved. Trimming removed 2 bases at V and 6 bases at J, with 8 bases between. Germline-derived CDR1 and CDR2 are SQVTM and ANQGSEA. The CDR3 covers 12 residues. CDR3 sequence reads: CSVEIRGNEQFF. The CDR3 DNA is TGCAGCGTTGAAATCCGTGGCAATGAGCAGTTCTTC.

The chain has TRBV27 and TRBJ2-7; 12 positions match TRBD2. J gave up 0 bases and V 5 bases, and 5 bases lay outside the gene matches. The CDR3 spans 16 residues. Germline loops: CDR1 MNHEY, CDR2 SMNVEV (reference sequence). CDR3 region: CASSPLAGGSSYEQYF. In DNA, the CDR3 is TGTGCCAGCAGTCCCCTAGCGGGGGGGAGCTCCTACGAGCAGTACTTC.

In its sample, this clone was seen once. This chain connects TRBV28 to TRBJ1-3; TRBD1 is a possible D gene (5 bases). Per the germline V gene, CDR1 is MDHEN and CDR2 is SYDVKM. The CDR3 is 14 amino acids. The V end was cut by 4 bases, the J end by 1 base, with 8 bases between. Here the CDR3 reads CASSSPGSGNTIYF. For the CDR3, the DNA is TGTGCCAGCAGTTCCCCAGGGTCTGGAAACACCATATATTTT. Drawing the rest from reference TRBV28 and TRBJ1-3, the complete variable domain is DVKVTQSSRYLVKRTGEKVFLECVQDMDHENMFWYRQDPGLGLRLIYFSYDVKMKEKGDIPEGYSVSREKKERFSLILESASTNQTSMYLCASSSPGSGNTIYFGEGSWLTVV.

The chain uses TRBV5-6 and TRBJ2-5; D is perhaps TRBD2 (5 bases). The V end was cut by 6 bases, the J end by 2 bases, with 14 bases between. The CDR3 consists of 14 residues. Germline-derived CDR1 and CDR2 are SGHDT and YYEEEE. The CDR3 loop reads CASTPGRGQETQYF. Written as DNA, the CDR3 is TGTGCCAGCACCCCCGGCAGAGGGCAAGAGACCCAGTACTTC.

Only a few counts were recorded for this clone. The genes are TRBV30 and TRBJ1-6; no reliable D call. Trimming removed 0 bases from V and 8 bases from J, with 5 bases in between. There are 12 residues in the CDR3. CDR1 is GTSNPN and CDR2 is SVGIG in the germline V gene (reference sequence). CDR3 sequence: CAWSVGHSPLHF. Here the CDR3 DNA reads TGTGCCTGGAGTGTCGGGCATTCACCCCTCCACTTT.

The chain uses TRBV9 and TRBJ1-4, with a possible D match to TRBD1 (5 bases). The V gene lost 2 bases and the J gene lost 8 bases, with 13 bases spanning the gap. The CDR3 consists of 14 residues. Germline values: CDR1 SGDLS, CDR2 YYNGEE. Here the CDR3 reads CASSVGHEREKLFF. The CDR3 coding sequence is TGTGCCAGCAGCGTCGGACACGAGCGGGAAAAACTGTTTTTT.

By sample share, this clone is medium-sized. The gene calls are TRBV5-6 and TRBJ1-5; TRBD1 matches at 9 bases. The trim removed 0 bases at V and 7 bases at J, leaving 11 bases unmatched. From germline, CDR1 is SGHDT and CDR2 YYEEEE. The CDR3 consists of 17 residues. The DNA of the CDR3 is TGTGCCAGCAGCTTGGGAGGACAGGGGATCCTACGCCAGCCCCAGCATTTT. This gives the protein CASSLGGQGILRQPQHF. The full variable domain, rest sourced from reference TRBV5-6 and TRBJ1-5, is DAGVTQSPTHLIKTRGQQVTLRCSPKSGHDTVSWYQQALGQGPQFIFQYYEEEERQRGNFPDRFSGHQFPNYSSELNVNALLLGDSALYLCASSLGGQGILRQPQHFGDGTRLSIL.

The chain couples TRBV6-5 to TRBJ1-4; unclear D gene. The germline CDR1 and CDR2 sequences are MNHEY and SVGAGI. The germline V and J ends were trimmed by 7 bases and 1 base, with 10 bases remaining between them. The CDR3 consists of 14 residues. The CDR3 reads CASKLGLTNEKLFF. DNA of the CDR3: TGTGCCAGCAAATTAGGGTTAACTAATGAAAAACTGTTTTTT.